This TCR beta chain was sequenced for a study of cytomegalovirus exposure and HLA in healthy donors. Study results and limitations: A missense variant in DCLRE1C was later tied to TCR beta V- and J-gene trimming. Three of the chains that were CMV-associated were confirmed in vitro to be specific for CMV antigens. Equally common other TCR beta chains were less clonally expanded than HLA-associated ones, a later analysis found.

With 60 Vbeta and 13 Jbeta primers, the PCR was carried out. The assay was immunoSEQ multiplex PCR, and TCRdb's table has in-frame clones only and misses some. The table records more than 150,000 clones, about four fifths of them present only once. CDR1 and CDR2 (germline): SGHDT, YYEEEE. With V trimmed by 0 bases and J by 5 bases, 6 bases remained unmatched. The CDR3 loop spans 15 amino acids. This clone appeared a few times. Its specificity is not known. The source is a boy between 10 and 17 years old in good health and CMV-seronegative. The V gene is TRBV5-6, the J gene TRBJ2-3, with 7 bases matching TRBD1. The source material was PBMCs. CDR3 in amino acids: CASSLGTGKGDTQYF. CDR3 DNA sequence: TGTGCCAGCAGCTTGGGGACAGGAAAGGGAGATACGCAGTATTTT.